This TCR beta chain was captured in a study of blood T cells in healthy people across ages. The study, taken as a whole, reports: Greater diversity and more naive CD4+ cells were seen in long-lived donors than in aged donors.

Primed by a sample-barcoded 5' primer and a J-beta primer mix, a second PCR proceeded for roughly 7 to 12 cycles. Through a template-switch adaptor with 12 random nucleotides, each cDNA molecule received a tag. MiXCR was run by TCRdb on the 5' RACE reads, yielding one entry per CDR3 protein. This table has around 1.7 million distinct CDR3 sequences, about 28% appearing once. As regards this clonotype: Its antigen remains unknown.

CDR3 length equals 14 residues. V dropped 8 bases and J dropped 2; count of bases not matched to a gene: 6. Germline-derived CDR1 and CDR2 are MNHNY and SVGAGI (reference sequence). The chain links TRBV6-6 to TRBJ2-7; 10 nucleotides align to TRBD1. Material for sequencing was blood. The sequence was obtained from a woman between 25 and 40 years old in good health. The CDR3 is CASWSGTGAYEQYF. The CDR3 nucleotides read TGTGCCAGCTGGTCGGGGACAGGGGCCTACGAGCAGTACTTC.